This TCR beta chain came from a study of cytomegalovirus exposure and HLA in healthy donors. Study-level background: Genotyping showed around 80% of about 370 donors falling in the Caucasian-associated ancestry cluster.

Donors showed nominal health when sampled, although they likely had unrecorded immune exposures. This CDR3 region has 14 residues. The V gene end was trimmed by 4 bases and the J gene end by 3 bases; junction bases not matched to a gene: 3. The germline CDR1 and CDR2 sequences are SGHRS and YFSETQ. Notes on this clone: As yet, its antigen is unknown.

The PCR used 60 Vbeta and 13 Jbeta primers. The data were produced by immunoSEQ multiplex PCR, yet TCRdb's version contains in-frame clones alone and is incomplete. The sample carries over 150,000 clones, around 75% recorded once. Study-level findings and limits: With later analysis, a missense DCLRE1C variant became linked to TCR beta V- and J-gene trimming. Cytomegalovirus status, reportedly, was diagnosed with high specificity and sensitivity by the classifier.

V usage is TRBV5-1 and J usage is TRBJ1-3, with 8 bases aligning to TRBD1. The sequence was obtained from a male donor in good health and CMV-seronegative. Sequencing was done on a sample of PBMCs. In DNA, the CDR3 is TGCGCCAGCAGCCGGGGACAGGATGGAAACACCATATATTTT. Its translation is CASSRGQDGNTIYF.